This paragraph reports one T cell receptor beta chain. Its antigen remains unidentified. Time point defined: persistent/refractory GD, antithyroid drugs over 5 years with positive TRAb. Generation of the TCR library employed RNA extracted from PBMCs. The data are from a study of regulatory T cells in long-lasting Graves disease. Study information: Disease was considered persistent Graves' disease after over 5 years of antithyroid drugs (with positive TSH receptor antibodies).

According to the study, TCR beta libraries were built with iRepertoire HTBI primers and CDR3-region Arm-PCR. TCRdb ran MiXCR on the multiplex PCR reads and lists one entry per CDR3 protein. Of roughly 500,000 distinct CDR3 sequences listed, roughly 20% are singletons. The germline gives CDR1 ENHRY, CDR2 SYGVKD. The CDR3 consists of 16 residues. J was trimmed by 0 bases and V by 5 bases; bases with no gene match: 7. Study results and caveats: Newly diagnosed disease favored TRBV20-1 and TRBJ2-1 over persistent disease. Persistent patients shared more public clonotypes (around 3,000) than new patients (966).

The rearrangement joins TRBV10-3 to TRBJ1-5, with 7 bases lining up with TRBD1. The clonotype originates from a female donor with Graves disease. The material sequenced was peripheral blood mononuclear cells (PBMCs), taken when the disease was refractory, from a patient treated with antithyroid drugs. CDR3 coding DNA: TGTGCCATCAGTACATCAGGGGGTAATAGCAATCAGCCCCAGCATTTT. Amino acid sequence: CAISTSGGNSNQPQHF.